This T cell receptor (beta chain) came from a study of T cell repertoires in cytomegalovirus infection. Study-wide background: Signatures in public TCR beta sequences pointed to both CMV infection and matching HLA type.

Trimming left V 1 base short and J 5 bases short, with 14 bases between. The CDR3 sequence is 15 residues long. General observations from the study: CMV-specific TCR beta clonotypes restricted by HLA-C were the ones dominating the ex vivo response. Identification of carriers of CMV plus the relevant HLA was achieved through cumulative public TCR beta family frequency.

TCRdb processed the reads anew with MiXCR; each CDR3 protein has one entry. The sample holds approximately 180,000 distinct CDR3 sequences; 15% to 20% are singletons and the top ten take around 2.7%. With respect to this clonotype: Its antigen is undetermined.

Sequencing was performed on PBMCs. The clonotype comes from a human donor in good health (CMV status not recorded). Some clones in this sample may be carry-over from other donors' samples. J is TRBJ2-5 and V is TRBV12-3 or TRBV12-4; D perhaps matches TRBD2 (7 bases). This CDR3 is CASSLGGGPRETQYF. CDR3 sequence (DNA): TGTGCCAGCAGTTTAGGGGGGGGGCCACGGGAGACCCAGTACTTC.